This record covers a single T cell receptor (beta chain). Antigen specificity is unknown. Time point meaning: cycle 4 day 1 (C4D1), after more than five weeks of nivolumab. The patients all showed relapse after autologous stem cell transplantation, while their brentuximab vedotin exposure varied. The data originate from a study of PD-1 blockade in classical Hodgkin lymphoma. Whole-study results and caveats: Possibly reflecting disease activity or prior therapy, repertoire differences have causes that remain undefined.

Measured with immunoSEQ multiplex PCR; TCRdb has only the in-frame clones, and not every one. The data hold 110,000 or so clones, with over 85% observed a single time. V lost 1 base, J lost 5 bases, and 18 bases lay in between. Per the germline V gene, CDR1 is SGHDT and CDR2 is YYEEEE. This CDR3 region has 16 residues. The clonotype was recovered from a human donor with classical Hodgkin lymphoma. Specimen: peripheral blood mononuclear cells (PBMCs), collected before the fourth cycle of nivolumab. The rearrangement uses TRBV5-6 and TRBJ2-5; no clear D gene. The CDR3 DNA follows: TGTGCCAGCAGCTTGAAGCAGAAAGGCGGAGTCGAGACCCAGTACTTC. Translating gives CASSLKQKGGVETQYF.